The 15 T cell receptor beta chains listed next were all sequenced from one sample in a study of a mutant IDH1 vaccine in newly diagnosed glioma (dated by TCRdb to the early 2020s). The sample's time point label, in plain terms: week 35, safety follow-up. Each vaccine dose was 300 ug of a 20-mer mutant IDH1 peptide in Montanide, given subcutaneously with topical imiquimod. Receptor libraries were prepared by the immunoSEQ multiplex PCR assay. TCRdb's version of the immuneACCESS table is confined to in-frame rearrangements and falls short of the full clone set. An unresolved V gene accounts for under half of the shortfall where checked; the remainder is of unknown origin. For this sample the table gives tens of thousands of clones, of which about 80% were detected only once. The ten top clones hold about 10% of the sample. Their antigens are not known. The starting material was PBMCs, obtained from a glioma patient whose treatment included an IDH1 peptide vaccine. The receptor source for this set is a woman between 35 and 50 years old with glioma.

This clone has only a few counts. The rearrangement joins TRBV9 to TRBJ2-3; possibly TRBD2 for D (5 bases). V dropped 3 bases and J dropped 1 base, with 15 bases sitting between them. CDR1 SGDLS and CDR2 YYNGEE come from the germline V gene. This CDR3 comprises 16 residues. The CDR3 nucleotides are TGTGCCAGCAGCGCCAGGCGGGCGGATGGCACAGATACGCAGTATTTT. It translates to CASSARRADGTDTQYF.

The chain employs TRBV11-2 and TRBJ1-6; perhaps TRBD1 as D (6 bases). The CDR3 has 15 residues. V was pared by 2 bases and J by 7 bases, with 12 bases between. The germline V gene encodes CDR1 SGHAT and CDR2 FQNNGV. CDR3 in DNA: TGTGCCAGCAGCTTATCTCTGACAGGAAATTCACCCCTCCACTTT. As protein: CASSLSLTGNSPLHF. Complete variable domain (other parts from reference TRBV11-2 and TRBJ1-6): EAGVAQSPRYKIIEKRQSVAFWCNPISGHATLYWYQQILGQGPKLLIQFQNNGVVDDSQLPKDRFSAERLKGVDSTLKIQPAKLEDSAVYLCASSLSLTGNSPLHFGNGTRLTVT.

This clone has more than one count but fewer than ten. The rearrangement uses TRBV9 and TRBJ1-5; no clear D. Trimming removed 6 bases at V and 9 bases at J, with 16 bases between. Germline V gene lookup returns CDR1 SGDLS and CDR2 YYNGEE. This CDR3 comprises 13 residues. The chain's CDR3 is CASTPDGDGPQHF. DNA for the CDR3: TGTGCCAGCACCCCGGATGGGGATGGGCCCCAGCATTTT.

V is TRBV9 and J is TRBJ1-2; 9 positions match TRBD1. There are 14 residues in the CDR3. CDR1 SGDLS and CDR2 YYNGEE come from the germline V gene. The V gene end was trimmed by 4 bases and the J gene end by 3 bases; junction bases not matched to a gene: 4. CDR3 DNA sequence: TGTGCCAGCAGCTCTGGGACAGGGTACTATGGCTACACCTTC. Its translation is CASSSGTGYYGYTF.

The chain joins TRBV7-9 to TRBJ1-5; D is perhaps TRBD1 (6 bases). Germline values: CDR1 SEHNR, CDR2 FQNEAQ (reference sequence). Between the trimmed V and J ends, which lost 0 bases and 1 base, there was a span of 10 bases. The CDR3 extends over 16 amino acids. CDR3 region: CASSLARRGSNQPQHF. CDR3 nucleotide sequence: TGTGCCAGCAGCTTAGCCCGGAGGGGGAGCAATCAGCCCCAGCATTTT.

This chain joins TRBV30 and TRBJ2-6, with D perhaps TRBD1 (6 bases). Trimming left V 4 bases short and J 2 bases short, with 9 bases between. This CDR3 spans 14 amino acids. Germline-derived CDR1 and CDR2 are GTSNPN and SVGIG (reference sequence). CDR3 residues: CAWKKGAGANVLTF. DNA for the CDR3: TGTGCCTGGAAAAAGGGGGCTGGGGCCAACGTCCTGACTTTC.

This sequence joins TRBV6-5 and TRBJ2-3; 8 bases map to TRBD2. This CDR3 is built from 15 residues. Germline V gene lookup returns CDR1 MNHEY and CDR2 SVGAGI. With 10 bases clipped from V and 0 bases from J, the junction kept 9 bases outside the gene matches. Here the CDR3 DNA reads TGTGCCACCGGGAGGGCGGGGCTCAGCACAGATACGCAGTATTTT. Protein sequence: CATGRAGLSTDTQYF.

The chain joins TRBV5-6 to TRBJ1-5; 7 bases are shared with TRBD1. Germline V CDR1 and CDR2: SGHDT, YYEEEE. This CDR3 spans 15 amino acids. V gave up 4 bases and J gave up 2 bases; unmatched junction bases: 6. Here the CDR3 DNA reads TGTGCCAGCAGCCTACGACAGGGACGCAATCAGCCCCAGCATTTT. Translation gives CASSLRQGRNQPQHF.

The chain is built from TRBV5-6 and TRBJ2-5; 7 bases map to TRBD1. The germline CDR1 and CDR2 sequences are SGHDT and YYEEEE. V gave up 7 bases and J gave up 2 bases; unmatched junction bases: 11. The CDR3 covers 15 residues. CDR3 sequence (DNA): TGTGCCAGCCTACCCGGGACAGCTTCGCAAGAGACCCAGTACTTC. It specifies CASLPGTASQETQYF.

The chain recombines TRBV4-3 with TRBJ2-6; D is perhaps TRBD2 (6 bases). This CDR3 region has 17 residues. Trimming stripped 0 bases from V and 3 bases from J, with 12 bases between. Per the germline V gene, CDR1 is LGHNA and CDR2 is YSLEER. The CDR3 sequence: CASSQDWGVGGANVLTF. CDR3 sequence (DNA): TGCGCCAGCAGCCAAGATTGGGGGGTGGGTGGGGCCAACGTCCTGACTTTC.

The V and J genes are TRBV15 and TRBJ2-2, with 11 bases that match TRBD1. V trimming: 0 bases; J trimming: 1 base; junction bases outside the gene matches: 4. This CDR3 has 18 amino acids. Germline V gene sequence: CDR1 LNHNV, CDR2 YYDKDF (reference sequence). The CDR3 region is CATSREYGTGGNTGELFF. DNA for the CDR3: TGTGCCACCAGCAGAGAATATGGGACAGGGGGGAACACCGGGGAGCTGTTTTTT.

The rearrangement uses TRBV14 and TRBJ1-2; 10 nucleotides align to TRBD1. Germline V CDR1 and CDR2: SGHDN, FVKESK. J gave up 0 bases and V 4 bases, and 11 bases lay outside the gene matches. The CDR3 spans 18 residues. This CDR3 is CASSLRRAGTGANYGYTF. CDR3 nucleotide sequence: TGTGCCAGCAGCCTACGCCGGGCCGGGACAGGGGCTAACTATGGCTACACCTTC.

This clone was detected only a few times. The chain joins TRBV7-6 to TRBJ1-1; D is unresolved. Germline assignment: CDR1 SGHVS and CDR2 FNYEAQ. This CDR3 has 15 amino acids. The V gene lost 2 bases and the J gene lost 0 bases, with 10 bases spanning the gap. CDR3 protein: CASSLYESLNTEAFF. The CDR3 region has the DNA TGTGCCAGCAGCTTATACGAGTCTTTGAACACTGAAGCTTTCTTT.

V and J are TRBV2 and TRBJ2-7; TRBD1 might be the D (5 bases). Germline values: CDR1 SNHLY, CDR2 FYNNEI. V lost 4 bases, J lost 3 bases, and 10 bases lay in between. There are 13 residues in the CDR3. Here the CDR3 reads CASSGWQGYEQYF. The DNA for the CDR3 is TGTGCCAGCAGTGGGTGGCAGGGCTACGAGCAGTACTTC.

The rearrangement joins TRBV30 to TRBJ2-7; D perhaps matches TRBD1 (6 bases). The CDR3 runs to 16 residues. Per the germline V gene, CDR1 is GTSNPN and CDR2 is SVGIG (reference sequence). The V end lost 4 bases, the J end lost 0 bases, and 19 bases lay between the germline ends. The DNA for the CDR3 is TGTGCCTGGAAATCGCAGGGGATCGGCCGCTCCTACGAGCAGTACTTC. Residues: CAWKSQGIGRSYEQYF.